Given below is one TCR beta chain in context. The antigen it recognizes is unknown. It has no much larger one-base neighbor in the sample; base qualities were not kept. The cohort was made up of 666 healthy bone marrow donors. At the time of sampling, all cohort members were nominally healthy, though unrecorded immune exposures were likely present. The donor tested CMV seropositive, placing the donor among the roughly 300 seropositive members of the cohort. A peripheral blood sample was provided by each donor, and peripheral blood mononuclear cells were used for TCR beta sequencing. Genomic DNA extraction from the blood cell samples was performed with the Qiagen DNeasy Blood Extraction Kit. The library was obtained by the immunoSEQ multiplex PCR assay. For the multiplex PCR, a mixture combining 60 forward primers for TCR Vbeta segments and 13 reverse primers for TCR Jbeta segments was used. A multiplex PCR assay on genomic DNA amplified the CDR3 region of rearranged TCR beta genes. Amplified TCR beta libraries were sequenced as 87-base-pair reads on the Illumina HiSeq System. The published analysis was carried out like this. A later analysis tallied around 82 million unique TCR beta chains across the 640 or so repertoires, and around 12 million of those chains were shared by two or more donors. A nearest-neighbor algorithm error-corrected the raw reads and collapsed the reads into unique sequences, merging closely related sequences to remove PCR and sequencing errors. Alignment of CDR3 sequences to IMGT reference sequences was used to assign V, D and J gene segments. For a sequence to be retained, a match of at least six nucleotides was required to both a V gene segment and a J gene segment. A rearrangement was called productive if the CDR3 had no stop codons and remained in frame with V and J, and every other rearrangement was called non-productive. Following IMGT convention, CDR3 was defined as the stretch from the second conserved V-encoded cysteine to the conserved J-encoded phenylalanine. In an earlier analysis of roughly 610 of the donors, sequences lacking an unambiguous match to a single V gene segment were excluded. In an earlier analysis of approximately 560 of the donors, a V segment was called functional when productive rearrangements were above 56.7%, and segregating when the standard deviation between donors exceeded 5%. A statistical classification framework was built to diagnose cytomegalovirus status from the catalog of TCR beta chain sequences. V and J gene assignment, in a later analysis, came from comparing TCR nucleotide sequences with IMGT/GENE-DB human TR gene sequences. Using the TCRdist pipeline, a later analysis assigned CDR3 sequences along with most-parsimonious VDJ recombination scenarios. In a later analysis, every TCR beta chain was defined by the combination of its CDR3 amino acid sequence and its V-gene family, and reads without a unique V-gene family were dropped. A later analysis removed 592 highly shared, low-generation-probability nucleotide sequences to deal with suspected cross-contamination and a sequencing artifact. A later analysis calculated a clonal expansion index for each public chain from normalized within-repertoire ranks of inferred template counts. In a later analysis, generation probabilities were computed with a VDJ recombination model fitted to out-of-frame rearrangements, and the resulting probabilities were checked against IGoR. In a later analysis, TCR-TCR, TCR-HLA and TCR-CMV co-occurrence was scored with hypergeometric tests, and a repertoire-size bias correction was applied to TCR pairs. To estimate false discovery rates, a later analysis permuted the HLA or CMV assignments 20 times. In a later analysis, co-occurring TCRs were grouped using DBSCAN, with TCRdist sequence similarity added in when clustering inside HLA-allele-positive subsets. Repertoires with fewer than 30,000 or more than 120,000 public chains were left out of co-occurrence clustering, as were five repertoires with anomalous nucleotide sharing. TCRdb mirrors the immuneACCESS table, restricted to in-frame sequences. Some clones are absent from its copies; in checked studies, under half trace to an unresolved V gene, and the reason for the others is unknown. For V, J and clone size, that table is used; D and trimming come from the DNA. In all, the sample holds about 130,000 clones, and over 70% of those were seen once. The ten largest account for under 5% of the sample.

These data are taken from a study of cytomegalovirus exposure and HLA in healthy donors (TCRdb year 2017). General notes on the study: An earlier analysis of roughly 570 of the donors reported about 280 Gb of sequence data and about 120 million unique TCR beta sequences obtained from around 190 million T cells. Genome-wide SNP genotypes for about three fifths of the roughly 670 donors were used in a later genetic analysis, which treated that subset as a discovery cohort. Both class I and class II loci were covered by HLA typing, at four-digit resolution. The genetic ancestry cluster associated with self-reported Caucasian donors included roughly four fifths of the approximately 410 genotyped donors. To study patterns of TCR occurrence, a later analysis re-analyzed previously published TCR beta repertoires from hundreds of donors and added high-resolution HLA genotyping. An earlier analysis of more than 450 of the donors used high-throughput TCR beta sequencing to judge whether each TCR beta V gene segment behaved as functional or pseudogenic. The number of donors typed differed by locus, with about 629-630 for A, B, C, DRB1 and DQB1, around 500 for DQA1, 600 to 610 for DPA1, and about 450 for DPB1. Among 398 genotyped donors of the cohort, an average of approximately 250,000 unique TCR beta nucleotide sequences were sequenced per donor, 15% to 20% of them non-productive. The study used immunosequencing to profile the T cell repertoires of approximately 690 subjects and linked those repertoires to cytomegalovirus serostatus. The study aimed to test whether signatures of past pathogen exposure could be identified by cataloging public T cell receptors. Alongside the repertoire data, information on donor age, sex, ethnicity and CMV serostatus was compiled. All discovery cohort repertoires had been generated on a single sequencing platform. In addition to the first cohort of 666 subjects, a separate validation cohort of around 110 different subjects was used. Roughly five DR-DQ haplotypes were handled as single units for association and clustering, since linkage in the cohort was strong. About 280 gigabases of sequencing data and around 90 million unique TCR sequences made up an early release that covered several hundred HLA-typed donors. Rather than drawing on any new phenotypic data, the later analysis identified candidate immune exposures from TCR beta sequences and the way those sequences occurred across donors. High-throughput TCR immunosequencing, statistical association of individual TCRs with disease status, and machine learning were combined to predict cytomegalovirus infection status.

The CDR3 runs 15 amino acids, cysteine and phenylalanine included. The read is trimmed to its CDR3 DNA, 45 bases read in frame from base 1. Per the germline V gene (reference sequence), WNHNN is the CDR1 and SYGVQD is the CDR2. Compared with germline, V lacks 8 bases and J lacks 3 bases; bases without a gene match: 11. Points the paper makes about the study in general: Most TCR sequences were observed very rarely across donors, whereas some public TCRs were present in many individuals. About 17 rarely observed V segments, including chromosome 9 orphons, were excluded from the earlier analysis of some 590 of the donors because counts were too low. According to a later genetic analysis, donors in an Asian-associated ancestry cluster had fewer N-insertions in productive TCRs than the approximately 630-donor mean. In a later analysis, HLA-associated TCR beta chains showed more clonal expansion and lower generation probabilities than non-associated chains that were equally common. At a false discovery rate of 0.05, a later analysis linked about 16,000 TCR beta sequences to specific HLA alleles. A cluster of highly shared sequence variants was judged likely to represent a technical artifact of the sequencing pipeline. When HLA alleles, especially DR and DQ, strongly co-occurred, TCR associations were difficult to assign to individual alleles. In this cohort, only TCR beta chains were sequenced, and detectable features were limited by the absence of alpha or paired-chain data. According to a later analysis, TCR association rates differed among HLA loci, with DRB1 alleles showing the most associated TCRs and HLA-C alleles showing the fewest. Roughly uniform sequencing depth across donors was assumed in presence/absence analyses, although this assumption may not hold. A further reported finding was that TCR beta sequences accurately predicted the HLA-A and HLA-B alleles for most subjects in the first cohort. For the cohort, immune exposure information was limited to CMV serostatus. Most CMV-associated TCR beta chains appeared to be HLA-restricted in a later analysis, and the HLA associations seemed to be driven largely by CMV exposure. V-gene and J-gene trimming of TCR beta chains was associated with a missense DCLRE1C variant in a later genetic analysis, and the association was replicated in an independent cohort. According to the authors, the approach could potentially be generalized to other disease states and immunological phenotypes. Because the 87-base-pair reads could not distinguish some IMGT-functional V segments, including TRBV6-2 and TRBV6-3, those segments were excluded. In vitro tests confirmed that a few of the cytomegalovirus-associated TCR beta chains recognize cytomegalovirus antigens. A later analysis reported that several top co-occurrence clusters appeared linked to parvovirus B19, influenza, CMV and Epstein-Barr virus. The classifier was reported to diagnose cytomegalovirus status with high specificity and sensitivity in both the original cohort and the validation cohort. Correlated functional status among segregating V segments might reflect linkage disequilibrium, but an unknown experimental factor could not be ruled out. In an earlier analysis of some 550 of the donors, most TCR beta V segments were observed in productive rearrangements about 87% or about 30% of the time, broadly matching IMGT annotations. Because HLA typing was unavailable for some donors at each locus, only the typed subset was used in association tests. A total of 150 to 200 TCR beta chains were listed by the study as associated with cytomegalovirus.

The sequence derives from a man aged 18 to 29 in good health and CMV-seropositive. The chain links TRBV10-1 with TRBJ2-3; 7 junctional bases match TRBD1. The sample taken for sequencing was PBMCs. The nucleotide sequence reads TGCGCCAGCTCCAGGACAGGCGGAAGGACAGATACGCAGTATTTT. Its amino acids are CASSRTGGRTDTQYF.